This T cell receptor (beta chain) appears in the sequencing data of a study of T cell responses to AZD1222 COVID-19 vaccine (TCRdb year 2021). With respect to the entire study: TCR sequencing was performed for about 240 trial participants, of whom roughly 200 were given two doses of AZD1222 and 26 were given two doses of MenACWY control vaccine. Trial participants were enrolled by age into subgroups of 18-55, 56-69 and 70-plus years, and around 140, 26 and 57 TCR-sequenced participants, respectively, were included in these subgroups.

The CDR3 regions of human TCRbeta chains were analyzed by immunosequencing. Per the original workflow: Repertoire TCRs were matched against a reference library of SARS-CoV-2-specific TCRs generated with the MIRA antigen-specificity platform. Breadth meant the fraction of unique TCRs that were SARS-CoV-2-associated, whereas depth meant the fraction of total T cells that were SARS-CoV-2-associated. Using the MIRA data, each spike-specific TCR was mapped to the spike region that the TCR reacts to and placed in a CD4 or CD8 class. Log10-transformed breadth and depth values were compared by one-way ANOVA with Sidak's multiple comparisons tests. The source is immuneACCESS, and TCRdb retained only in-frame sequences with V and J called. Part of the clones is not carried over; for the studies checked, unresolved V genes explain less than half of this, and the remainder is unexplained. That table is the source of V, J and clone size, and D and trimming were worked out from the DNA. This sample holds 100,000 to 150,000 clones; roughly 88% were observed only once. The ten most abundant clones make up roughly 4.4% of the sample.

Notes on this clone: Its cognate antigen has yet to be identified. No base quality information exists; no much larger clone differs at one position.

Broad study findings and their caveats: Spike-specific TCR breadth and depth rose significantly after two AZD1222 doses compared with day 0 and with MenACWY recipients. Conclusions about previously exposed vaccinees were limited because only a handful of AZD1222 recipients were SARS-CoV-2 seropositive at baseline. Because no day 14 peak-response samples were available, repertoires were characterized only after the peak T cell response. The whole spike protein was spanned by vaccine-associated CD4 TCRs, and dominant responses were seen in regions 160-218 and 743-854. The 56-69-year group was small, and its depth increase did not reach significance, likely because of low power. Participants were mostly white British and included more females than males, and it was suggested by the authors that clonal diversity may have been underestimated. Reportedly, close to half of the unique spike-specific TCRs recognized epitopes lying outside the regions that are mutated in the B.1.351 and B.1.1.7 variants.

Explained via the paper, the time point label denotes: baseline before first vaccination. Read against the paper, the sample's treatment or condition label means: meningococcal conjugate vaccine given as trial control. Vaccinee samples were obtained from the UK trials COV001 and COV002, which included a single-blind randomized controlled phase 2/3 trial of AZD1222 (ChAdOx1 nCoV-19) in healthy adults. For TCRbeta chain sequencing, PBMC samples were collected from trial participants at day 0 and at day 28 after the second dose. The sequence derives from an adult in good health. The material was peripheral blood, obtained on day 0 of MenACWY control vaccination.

The encoded CDR3 is CASSYTTSRSGNTEAFF. The nucleotide sequence reads as follows: TGTGCCAGCAGTTACACCACCTCCCGGTCAGGGAACACTGAAGCTTTCTTT. This chain is built from TRBV6-2 or TRBV6-3 and TRBJ1-1; no confident D gene assignment can be made. V sheds 2 bases and J sheds 1 base, leaving 17 bases between their ends. CDR1 is given as MNHEY and CDR2 as SVGEGT, both from the germline V gene. Its CDR3 holds 17 amino acids, cysteine through phenylalanine. The entry retains the CDR3 DNA only, 51 bases that are in frame from base 1.